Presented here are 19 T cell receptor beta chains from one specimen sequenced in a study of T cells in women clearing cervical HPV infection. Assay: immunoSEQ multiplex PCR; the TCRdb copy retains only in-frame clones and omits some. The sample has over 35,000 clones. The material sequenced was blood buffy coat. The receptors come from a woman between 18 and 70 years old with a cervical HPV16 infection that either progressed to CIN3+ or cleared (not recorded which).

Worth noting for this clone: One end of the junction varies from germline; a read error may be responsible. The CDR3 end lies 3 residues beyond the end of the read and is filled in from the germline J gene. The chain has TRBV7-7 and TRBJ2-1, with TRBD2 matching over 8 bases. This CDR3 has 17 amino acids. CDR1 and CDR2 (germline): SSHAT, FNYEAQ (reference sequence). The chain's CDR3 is CASSPSRSSGIYNEQFF. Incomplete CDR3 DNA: TGTGCTAGCAGCCCCTCCCGGAGTAGCGGGATTTACAATGAG.

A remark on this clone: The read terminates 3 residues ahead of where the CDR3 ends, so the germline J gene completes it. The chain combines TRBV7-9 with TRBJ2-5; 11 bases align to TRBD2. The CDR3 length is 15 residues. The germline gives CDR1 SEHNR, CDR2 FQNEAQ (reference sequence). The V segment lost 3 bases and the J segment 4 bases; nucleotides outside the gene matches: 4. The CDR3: CASSFTSGGRETQYF. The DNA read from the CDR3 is TGTGCCAGCAGCTTCACTAGCGGGGGTAGAGAGACC.

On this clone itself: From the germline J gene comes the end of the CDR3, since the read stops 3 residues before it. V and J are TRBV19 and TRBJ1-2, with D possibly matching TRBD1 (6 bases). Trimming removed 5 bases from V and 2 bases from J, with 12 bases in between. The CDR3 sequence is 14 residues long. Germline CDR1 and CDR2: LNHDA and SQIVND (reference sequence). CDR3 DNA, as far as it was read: TGTGCCAGTAGTCCTCGGGACAACAACTATGGC. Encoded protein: CASSPRDNNYG. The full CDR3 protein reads CASSPRDNNYGYTF.

Incomplete CDR3 DNA: TGCGCCAGCAGTCACCAGGGGTCCTACGAG. Its protein product is CASSHQGSYE. The whole CDR3 protein reads CASSHQGSYEQYF. V usage is TRBV10-2 and J usage is TRBJ2-7; D is possibly TRBD1 (6 bases). From the germline J gene comes the end of the CDR3, since the read stops 3 residues before it. The V gene's germline CDR1 is WSHSY and CDR2 SAAADI. This CDR3 contains 13 residues. V lost 5 bases and J lost 1, with 9 bases in between.

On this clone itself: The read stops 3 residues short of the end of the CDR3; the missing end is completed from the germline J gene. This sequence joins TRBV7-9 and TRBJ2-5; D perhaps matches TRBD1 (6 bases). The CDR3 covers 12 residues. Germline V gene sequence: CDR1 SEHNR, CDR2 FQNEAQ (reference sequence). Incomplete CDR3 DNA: TGTGCCAGCACCGGACAGTCTGATACC. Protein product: CASTGQSDT. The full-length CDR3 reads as CASTGQSDTQYF. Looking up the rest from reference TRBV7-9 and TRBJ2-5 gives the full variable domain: DTGVSQNPRHKITKRGQNVTFRCDPISEHNRLYWYRQTLGQGPEFLTYFQNEAQLEKSRLLSDRFSAERPKGSFSTLEIQRTEQGDSAMYLCASTGQSDTQYFGPGTRLLVL.

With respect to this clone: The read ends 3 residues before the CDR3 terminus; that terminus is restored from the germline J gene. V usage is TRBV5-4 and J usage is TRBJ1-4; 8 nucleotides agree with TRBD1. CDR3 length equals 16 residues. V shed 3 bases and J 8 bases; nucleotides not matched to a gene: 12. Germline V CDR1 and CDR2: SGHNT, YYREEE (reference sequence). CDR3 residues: CASSSGGEGIGEKLFF. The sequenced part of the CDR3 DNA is TGTGCCAGCAGCTCAGGGGGCGAAGGGATTGGCGAAAAA. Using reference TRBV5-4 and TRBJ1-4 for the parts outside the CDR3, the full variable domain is ETGVTQSPTHLIKTRGQQVTLRCSSQSGHNTVSWYQQALGQGPQFIFQYYREEENGRGNFPPRFSGLQFPNYSSELNVNALELDDSALYLCASSSGGEGIGEKLFFGSGTQLSVL.

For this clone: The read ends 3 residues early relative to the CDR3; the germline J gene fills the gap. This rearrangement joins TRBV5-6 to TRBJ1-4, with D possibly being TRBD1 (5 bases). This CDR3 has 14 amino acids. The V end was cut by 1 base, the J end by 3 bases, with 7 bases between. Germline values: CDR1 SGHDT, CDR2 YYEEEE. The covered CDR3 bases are TGTGCCAGCAGCTTGTGGGGGGCTAATGAAAAA. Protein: CASSLWGANEK. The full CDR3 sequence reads CASSLWGANEKLFF.

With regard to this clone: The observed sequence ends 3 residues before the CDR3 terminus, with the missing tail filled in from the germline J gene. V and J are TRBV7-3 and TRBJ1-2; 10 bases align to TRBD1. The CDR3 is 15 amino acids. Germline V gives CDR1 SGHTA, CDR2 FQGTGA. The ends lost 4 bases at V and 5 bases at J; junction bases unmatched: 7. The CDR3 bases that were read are TGTGCCAGCAGCTACGAGGGACAGGGGATATATGGC. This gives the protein CASSYEGQGIYG. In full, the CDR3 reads CASSYEGQGIYGYTF.

The CDR3 sequence: CASGDSSYNEQFF. The part of the CDR3 DNA that was read is TGTGCCAGCGGGGACAGCTCCTACAATGAG. This chain connects TRBV9 to TRBJ2-1, with 7 bases fitting TRBD1. The sequence runs out 3 residues before the end of the CDR3; the remainder is reconstructed from the germline J gene. The CDR3 is 13 amino acids. With V trimmed by 7 bases and J by 0 bases, 1 base remained unmatched. Germline loops: CDR1 SGDLS, CDR2 YYNGEE. Based on the CDR3 plus reference TRBV9 and TRBJ2-1, the full variable domain is DSGVTQTPKHLITATGQRVTLRCSPRSGDLSVYWYQQSLDQGLQFLIQYYNGEERAKGNILERFSAQQFPDLHSELNLSSLELGDSALYFCASGDSSYNEQFFGPGTRLTVL.

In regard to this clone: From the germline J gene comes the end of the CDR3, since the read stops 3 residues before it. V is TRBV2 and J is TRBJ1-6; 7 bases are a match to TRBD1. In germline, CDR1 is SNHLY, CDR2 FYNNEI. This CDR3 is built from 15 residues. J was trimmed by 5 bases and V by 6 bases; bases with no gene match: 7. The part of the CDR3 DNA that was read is TGTGCCAGCAGGGGGGACAGAGGAAATAATTCACCC. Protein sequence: CASRGDRGNNSP. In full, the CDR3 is CASRGDRGNNSPLHF.

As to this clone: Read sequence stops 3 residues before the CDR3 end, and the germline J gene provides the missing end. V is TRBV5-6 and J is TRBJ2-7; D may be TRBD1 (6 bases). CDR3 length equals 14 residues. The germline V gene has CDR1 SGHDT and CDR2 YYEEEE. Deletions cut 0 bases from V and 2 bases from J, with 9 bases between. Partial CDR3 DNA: TGTGCCAGCAGCTTGGCGTGGACAGCCTACGAG. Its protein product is CASSLAWTAYE. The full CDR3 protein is CASSLAWTAYEQYF.

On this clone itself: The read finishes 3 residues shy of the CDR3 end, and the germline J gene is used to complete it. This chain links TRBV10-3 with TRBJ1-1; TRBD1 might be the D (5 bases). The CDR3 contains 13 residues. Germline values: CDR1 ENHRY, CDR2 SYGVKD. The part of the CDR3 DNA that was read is TGTGCCATCAGTGAGGGCAGGGCTTACGAG. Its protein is CAISEGRAYE. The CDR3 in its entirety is CAISEGRAYEAFF.

The CDR3 spells CSARLRAGTRNQPQHF. CDR3 DNA (partial): TGCAGTGCTCGTTTACGTGCCGGGACACGGAATCAGCCC. The chain links TRBV20-1 to TRBJ1-5, with a weak D call TRBD1 (6 bases). The CDR3 end is not reached by the read, which stops 3 residues before it; the germline J gene fills it in. CDR1 is DFQATT and CDR2 is SNEGSKA in the germline V gene (reference sequence). Trimming removed 5 bases from V and 4 bases from J, with 21 bases in between. There are 16 residues in the CDR3.

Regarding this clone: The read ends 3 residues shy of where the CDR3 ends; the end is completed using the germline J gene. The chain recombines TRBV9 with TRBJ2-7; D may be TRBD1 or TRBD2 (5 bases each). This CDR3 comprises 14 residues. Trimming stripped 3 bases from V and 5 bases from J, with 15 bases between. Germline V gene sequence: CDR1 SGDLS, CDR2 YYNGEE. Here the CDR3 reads CASSDYVEGNEQYF. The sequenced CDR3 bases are TGTGCCAGCAGCGACTACGTCGAGGGGAACGAG.

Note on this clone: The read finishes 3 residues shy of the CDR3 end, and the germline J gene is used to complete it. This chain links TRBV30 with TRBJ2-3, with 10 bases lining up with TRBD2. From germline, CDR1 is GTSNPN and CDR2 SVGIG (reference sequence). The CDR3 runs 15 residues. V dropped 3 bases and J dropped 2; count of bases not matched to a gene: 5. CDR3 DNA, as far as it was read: TGTGCCTGGAGATGGGGACTAGCGTACACAGATACG. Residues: CAWRWGLAYTDT. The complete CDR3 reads CAWRWGLAYTDTQYF.

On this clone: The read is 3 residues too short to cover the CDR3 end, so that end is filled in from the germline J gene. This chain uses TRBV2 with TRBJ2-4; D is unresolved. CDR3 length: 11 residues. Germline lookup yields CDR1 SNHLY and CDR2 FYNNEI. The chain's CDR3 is CASSAEAIQYF. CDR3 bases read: TGTGCCAGCAGTGCTGAGGCAATT.

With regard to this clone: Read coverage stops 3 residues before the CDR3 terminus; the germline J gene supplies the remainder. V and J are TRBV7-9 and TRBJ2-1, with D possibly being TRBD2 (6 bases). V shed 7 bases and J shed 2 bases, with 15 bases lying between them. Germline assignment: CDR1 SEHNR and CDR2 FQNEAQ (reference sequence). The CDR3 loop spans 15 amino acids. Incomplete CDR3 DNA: TGTGCCAGCACCCGAGGCGGGACTCCCTACAATGAG. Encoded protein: CASTRGGTPYNE. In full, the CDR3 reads CASTRGGTPYNEQFF.

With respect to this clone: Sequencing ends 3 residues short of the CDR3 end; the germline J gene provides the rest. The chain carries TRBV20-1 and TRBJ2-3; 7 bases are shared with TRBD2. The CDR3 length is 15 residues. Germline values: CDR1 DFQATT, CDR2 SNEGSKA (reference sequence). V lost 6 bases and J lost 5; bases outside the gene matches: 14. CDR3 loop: CSACLDGTIRDTQYF. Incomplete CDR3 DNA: TGCAGTGCCTGCCTAGATGGGACTATAAGAGATACG.

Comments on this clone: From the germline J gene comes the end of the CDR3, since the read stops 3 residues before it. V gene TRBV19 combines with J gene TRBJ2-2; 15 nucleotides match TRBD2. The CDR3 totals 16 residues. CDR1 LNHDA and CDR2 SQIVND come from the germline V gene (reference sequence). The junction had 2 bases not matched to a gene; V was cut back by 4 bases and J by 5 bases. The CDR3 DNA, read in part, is TGTGCCAGTAGTAGGACTAGCGGGGGGGCGACCGGGGAG. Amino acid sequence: CASSRTSGGATGE. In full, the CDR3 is CASSRTSGGATGELFF.